The table lists the clone carrying this T cell receptor (beta chain) with a count of one. Its antigen is unknown. This clone may be a read error of a much larger clone one base away. TCRdb's table, derived via immunoSEQ multiplex PCR, lists solely in-frame clones and lacks some. The table has over 2 million clones, roughly 94% seen once. The sample belongs to a study of shared clonotypes between healthy human individuals. Study details: Three plates each covered CD4 naive and memory; CD8 naive two, CD8 memory one. Overall study findings and caveats: Exclusively blood specimens were collected; tissue repertoires likely differ. In general, naive subsets displayed greater estimated richness than memory subsets did.

V shed 4 bases and J shed 5 bases, with 9 bases lying between them. Germline loops: CDR1 SGHTS, CDR2 YDEGEE. The CDR3 is made up of 12 amino acids. Sequenced: naive CD4+ T cells sorted from blood. As for subset: CD45RA+ positively selected. The V call is TRBV5-8, the J call TRBJ2-5, with D possibly being TRBD2 (5 bases). The TCR sequence derives from a young man in good health. In nucleotides, the CDR3 is TGTGCCAGCAGCCACAGAGGGGAGACCCAGTACTTC. It specifies CASSHRGETQYF.